This TCR beta chain is from a study of T cells after yellow fever vaccination. Study-wide points: Abundant clonotypes from the bulk population could contaminate FACS-sorted repertoires. When the response was secondary, it was weaker but reached its peak faster, day 5 versus 15.

This clonotype was counted many times. What it recognizes is unknown. The TCR cDNA carried a universal primer site and UMIs from 5'RACE template switching. MiXCR, applied by TCRdb to the 5' RACE reads, yields one record per CDR3 protein. This table has 110,000 to 150,000 distinct CDR3 sequences, just over 6.5% appearing once. The CDR3 covers 15 residues. V dropped 5 bases and J dropped 6; count of bases not matched to a gene: 9. The sequence was collected from a man between 25 and 39 years old who received the YFV17D yellow fever vaccine. The specimen was CD4+ T cells sorted from PBMCs, collected 10 days after the yellow fever booster vaccination. This chain uses TRBV12-3 or TRBV12-4 with TRBJ2-1; 8 bases are a match to TRBD1. The CDR3 region has the DNA TGTGCCAGCAGTCAGCAGGGGGCGGGATCCAATGAGCAGTTCTTC. This codes for CASSQQGAGSNEQFF.